This T cell receptor (beta chain) was obtained from a study of cytomegalovirus exposure and HLA in healthy donors. CDR3 size: 17 residues. Trimming removed 3 bases from V and 9 bases from J, with 21 bases in between. CDR1 is SGHVS, CDR2 FQNEAQ, per germline. The repertoire was sequenced with immunoSEQ multiplex PCR; TCRdb's copy has only in-frame clones and lacks some. Of roughly 120,000 clones in the sample, over 75% are singletons; the top ten hold 2.1%. General observations from the study: The authors enumerated over 150 TCR beta chains as linked to cytomegalovirus.

Concerning this clone itself: Its antigen is undetermined.

The sequenced sample consisted of PBMCs. This clonotype originated in a woman in her twenties or thirties in good health and CMV-seronegative. The chain joins TRBV7-8 to TRBJ1-6, with D perhaps TRBD1 (6 bases). The CDR3 DNA sequence: TGTGCCAGCAGCTTCCCCACTAGTGGCGGGGGCGGTTCACCCCTCCACTTT. This translates into CASSFPTSGGGGSPLHF.